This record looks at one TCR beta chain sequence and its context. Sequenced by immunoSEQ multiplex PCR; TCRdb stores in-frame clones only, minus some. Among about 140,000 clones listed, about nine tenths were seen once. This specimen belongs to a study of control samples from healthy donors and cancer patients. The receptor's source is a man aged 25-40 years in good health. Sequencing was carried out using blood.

The CDR3: CASSRGTGNTGELFF. CDR3 DNA sequence: TGTGCCAGCAGCCGGGGGACAGGGAACACCGGGGAGCTGTTTTTT. The chain recombines TRBV3-1 (or the pseudogene TRBV3-2) with TRBJ2-2; 8 nucleotides align to TRBD1. Losses at the gene ends were 4 bases for V and 1 base for J; bases not matched to a gene: 2. The CDR3 is 15 residues long. Germline V gives CDR1 LGHDT, CDR2 YNNKEL (reference sequence).